This TCR beta chain was sequenced in a study of T cells in Graves' hyperthyroidism and ophthalmopathy. Study results and caveats: Most thyroid clonotypes that were expanded above 0.001 also turned up in blood. Ophthalmopathy was model-predicted a median 6.5 months pre-onset. Ophthalmopathy was separated from stable hyperthyroidism by a 13 V-J model.

Amplification yielded TCR beta CDR3 regions, with RNA transcripts as the source. The study used the HTBI primer set for a first-round RT-PCR of the TCR CDR3. TCRdb itself ran the multiplex PCR reads through MiXCR, one entry per CDR3 protein. The sample yields roughly 660,000 distinct CDR3 sequences, 17% seen once. Uncontrolled infection, other autoimmune disease, pregnancy or lactation led to exclusion. Of note for this clonotype: Its antigen is not identified.

The source of this sequence is a man aged 45-60 years with Graves' hyperthyroidism. The sequenced sample consisted of blood.

CDR3 protein: CASSLSGAPDEQYF. The CDR3 DNA reads TGTGCCAGCAGTTTATCTGGAGCTCCGGACGAGCAGTACTTC. V gene TRBV27 combines with J gene TRBJ2-7; D unclear. V was trimmed by 0 bases and J by 5 bases, leaving 11 bases between them. The germline V gene has CDR1 MNHEY and CDR2 SMNVEV (reference sequence). The CDR3 sequence is 14 residues long.